This TCR beta chain originates from a study of human T cells and chemical hapten exposure. On the study more broadly: Alopecia areata, totalis or universalis affected patients, mainly female.

Individual cDNA molecules in this library carried unique molecular identifiers. MiXCR, applied by TCRdb to the RACE reads, yields one record per CDR3 protein. This sample has 150,000 to 200,000 distinct CDR3 sequences, with about 14% found just once. Many counts were recorded for this clonotype. Time point indicated: patch test 1, 2 weeks after DPC sensitization. The sample's treatment: therapeutic diphenylcyclopropenone sensitization with weekly scalp DPC. V lost 5 bases to trimming and J lost 5 bases, with 9 bases between them. The length of the CDR3 is 11 residues. CDR1 and CDR2 (germline): SQVTM, ANQGSEA.

The sample consisted of whole blood, taken in connection with sensitization to the hapten diphenylcyclopropenone (DPC). J is TRBJ1-1 and V is TRBV29-1; no definite D call. This TCR derives from a woman under 40 with alopecia areata. Some clones in this sample may be carry-over from other donors' samples. CDR3 sequence: CSVQVYTEAFF. In DNA, the CDR3 is TGCAGCGTTCAGGTTTATACTGAAGCTTTCTTT.